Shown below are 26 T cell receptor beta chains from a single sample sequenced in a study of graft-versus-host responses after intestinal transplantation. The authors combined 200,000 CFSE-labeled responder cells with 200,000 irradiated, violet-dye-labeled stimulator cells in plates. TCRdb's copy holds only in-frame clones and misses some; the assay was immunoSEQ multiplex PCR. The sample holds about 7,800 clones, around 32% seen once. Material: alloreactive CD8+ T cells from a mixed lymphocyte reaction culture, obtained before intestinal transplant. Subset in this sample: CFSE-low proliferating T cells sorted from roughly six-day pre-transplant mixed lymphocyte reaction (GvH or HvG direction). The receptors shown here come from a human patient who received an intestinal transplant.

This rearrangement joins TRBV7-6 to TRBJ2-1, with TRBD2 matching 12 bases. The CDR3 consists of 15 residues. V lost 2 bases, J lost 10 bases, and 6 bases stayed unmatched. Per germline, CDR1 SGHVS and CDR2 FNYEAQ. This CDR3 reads CASSLLAGGPQEQFF. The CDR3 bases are TGTGCCAGCAGCTTACTAGCGGGGGGGCCCCAAGAGCAGTTCTTC.

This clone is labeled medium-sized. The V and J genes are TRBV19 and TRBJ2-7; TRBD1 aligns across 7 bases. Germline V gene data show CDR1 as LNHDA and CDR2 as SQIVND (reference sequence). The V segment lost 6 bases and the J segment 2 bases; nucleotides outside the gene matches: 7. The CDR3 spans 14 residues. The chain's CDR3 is CASSVGTAAYEQYF. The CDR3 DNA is TGTGCCAGTAGCGTCGGGACAGCTGCCTACGAGCAGTACTTC. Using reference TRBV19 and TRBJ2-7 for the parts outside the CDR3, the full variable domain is DGGITQSPKYLFRKEGQNVTLSCEQNLNHDAMYWYRQDPGQGLRLIYYSQIVNDFQKGDIAEGYSVSREKKESFPLTVTSAQKNPTAFYLCASSVGTAAYEQYFGPGTRLTVT.

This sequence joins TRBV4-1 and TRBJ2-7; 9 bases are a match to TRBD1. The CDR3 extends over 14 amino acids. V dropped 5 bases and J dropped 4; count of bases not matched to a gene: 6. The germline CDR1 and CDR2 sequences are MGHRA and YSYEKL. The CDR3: CASSYETGGYEQYF. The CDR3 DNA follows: TGCGCCAGCAGCTATGAGACAGGGGGGTACGAGCAGTACTTC.

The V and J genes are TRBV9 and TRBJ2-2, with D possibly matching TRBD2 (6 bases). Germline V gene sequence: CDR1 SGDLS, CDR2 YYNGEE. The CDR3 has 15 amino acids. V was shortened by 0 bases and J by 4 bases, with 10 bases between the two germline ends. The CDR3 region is CASSVVGGFTGELFF. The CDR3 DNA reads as TGTGCCAGCAGCGTAGTAGGAGGGTTCACCGGGGAGCTGTTTTTT.

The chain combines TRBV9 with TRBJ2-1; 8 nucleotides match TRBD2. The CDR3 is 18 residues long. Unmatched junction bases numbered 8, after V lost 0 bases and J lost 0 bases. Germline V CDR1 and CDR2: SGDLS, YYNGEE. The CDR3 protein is CASSVANSGTHSYNEQFF. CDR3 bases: TGTGCCAGCAGCGTAGCCAATAGCGGGACCCACTCCTACAATGAGCAGTTCTTC.

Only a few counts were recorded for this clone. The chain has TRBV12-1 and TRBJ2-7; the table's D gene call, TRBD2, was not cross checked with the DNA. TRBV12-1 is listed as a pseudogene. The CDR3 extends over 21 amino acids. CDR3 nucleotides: TGTGCCAGCAGCTTAGGGAAACCGGGACTAGCGGGAGGGCGCCTTTCCTACGAGCAGTACTTC. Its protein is CASSLGKPGLAGGRLSYEQYF.

The CDR3 bases are TGTGCCAGCAGCCCCCGAGGACAGGGGTGGTACAATGAGCAGTTCTTC. It specifies CASSPRGQGWYNEQFF. The rearrangement uses TRBV7-9 and TRBJ2-1; TRBD1 aligns across 9 bases. This CDR3 contains 16 residues. Germline CDR1 is SEHNR and CDR2 is FQNEAQ (reference sequence). The trim removed 5 bases at V and 4 bases at J, leaving 9 bases unmatched.

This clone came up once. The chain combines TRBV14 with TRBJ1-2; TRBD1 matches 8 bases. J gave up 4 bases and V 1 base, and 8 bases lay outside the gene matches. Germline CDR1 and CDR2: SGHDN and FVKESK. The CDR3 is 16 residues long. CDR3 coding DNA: TGTGCCAGCAGCCAAGCTCCGGGACAGGAGACCTATGGCTACACCTTC. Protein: CASSQAPGQETYGYTF.

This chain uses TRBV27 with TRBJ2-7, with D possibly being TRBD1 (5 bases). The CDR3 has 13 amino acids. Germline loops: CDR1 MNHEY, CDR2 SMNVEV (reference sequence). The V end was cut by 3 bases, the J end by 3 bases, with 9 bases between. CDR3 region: CASSLGPVYEQYF. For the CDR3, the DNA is TGTGCCAGCAGTTTGGGGCCGGTCTACGAGCAGTACTTC.

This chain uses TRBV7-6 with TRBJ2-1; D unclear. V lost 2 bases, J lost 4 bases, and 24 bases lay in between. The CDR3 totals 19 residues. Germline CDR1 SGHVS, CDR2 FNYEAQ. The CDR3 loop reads CASSLSSLPRWAAYNEQFF. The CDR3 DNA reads TGTGCCAGCAGCTTATCCTCCTTACCGCGCTGGGCAGCATACAATGAGCAGTTCTTC. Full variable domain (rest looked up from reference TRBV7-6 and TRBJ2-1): GAGVSQSPRYKVTKRGQDVALRCDPISGHVSLYWYRQALGQGPEFLTYFNYEAQQDKSGLPNDRFSAERPEGSISTLTIQRTEQRDSAMYRCASSLSSLPRWAAYNEQFFGPGTRLTVL.

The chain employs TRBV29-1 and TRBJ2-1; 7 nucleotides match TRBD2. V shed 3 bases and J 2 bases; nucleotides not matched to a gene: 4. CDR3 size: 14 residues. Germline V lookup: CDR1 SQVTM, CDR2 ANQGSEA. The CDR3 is CSVEGGRTYNEQFF. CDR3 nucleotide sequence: TGCAGCGTTGAGGGCGGGAGAACCTACAATGAGCAGTTCTTC.

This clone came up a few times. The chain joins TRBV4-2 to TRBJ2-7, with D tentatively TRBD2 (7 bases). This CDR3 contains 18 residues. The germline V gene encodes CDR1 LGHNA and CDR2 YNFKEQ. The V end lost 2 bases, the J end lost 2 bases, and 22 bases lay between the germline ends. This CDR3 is CASSQIGGAGTQPYEQYF. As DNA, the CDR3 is TGTGCCAGCAGCCAAATAGGGGGGGCCGGGACGCAGCCCTACGAGCAGTACTTC.

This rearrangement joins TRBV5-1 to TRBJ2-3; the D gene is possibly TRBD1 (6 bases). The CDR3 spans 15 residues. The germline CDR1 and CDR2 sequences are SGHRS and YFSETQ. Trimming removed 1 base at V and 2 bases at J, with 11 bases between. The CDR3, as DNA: TGCGCCAGCAGCTTGAGACAGGAACACACAGATACGCAGTATTTT. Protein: CASSLRQEHTDTQYF.

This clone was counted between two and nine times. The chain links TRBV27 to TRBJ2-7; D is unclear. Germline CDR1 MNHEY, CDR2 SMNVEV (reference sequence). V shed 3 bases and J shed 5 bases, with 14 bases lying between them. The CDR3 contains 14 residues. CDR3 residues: CASSFSRNNHEQYF. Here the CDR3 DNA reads TGTGCCAGCAGTTTCAGCAGGAATAACCACGAGCAGTACTTC.

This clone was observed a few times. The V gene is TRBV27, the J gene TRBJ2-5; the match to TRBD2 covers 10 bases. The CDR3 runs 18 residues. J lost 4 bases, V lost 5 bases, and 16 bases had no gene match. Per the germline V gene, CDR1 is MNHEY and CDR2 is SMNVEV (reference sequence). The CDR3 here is CASSHLRSGRANLETQYF. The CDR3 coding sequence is TGTGCCAGCAGTCACCTCAGAAGCGGGAGGGCCAATTTAGAGACCCAGTACTTC.

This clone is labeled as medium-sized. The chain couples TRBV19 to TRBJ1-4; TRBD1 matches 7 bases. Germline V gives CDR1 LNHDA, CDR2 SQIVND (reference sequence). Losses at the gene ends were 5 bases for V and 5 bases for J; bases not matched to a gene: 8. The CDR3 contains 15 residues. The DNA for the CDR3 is TGTGCCAGTAGTCCTCGGGACAGACCAAATGAAAAACTGTTTTTT. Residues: CASSPRDRPNEKLFF. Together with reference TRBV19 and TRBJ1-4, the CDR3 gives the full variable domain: DGGITQSPKYLFRKEGQNVTLSCEQNLNHDAMYWYRQDPGQGLRLIYYSQIVNDFQKGDIAEGYSVSREKKESFPLTVTSAQKNPTAFYLCASSPRDRPNEKLFFGSGTQLSVL.

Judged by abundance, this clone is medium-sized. The CDR3 spells CASSPSAGVWAGYTF. CDR3 in DNA: TGCGCCAGCAGCCCAAGTGCAGGGGTATGGGCGGGCTACACCTTC. The chain combines TRBV4-3 with TRBJ1-2, with D perhaps matching TRBD1 (6 bases). The CDR3 spans 15 residues. CDR1 is LGHNA, CDR2 YSLEER, per germline. V lost 4 bases and J lost 8, with 20 bases in between.

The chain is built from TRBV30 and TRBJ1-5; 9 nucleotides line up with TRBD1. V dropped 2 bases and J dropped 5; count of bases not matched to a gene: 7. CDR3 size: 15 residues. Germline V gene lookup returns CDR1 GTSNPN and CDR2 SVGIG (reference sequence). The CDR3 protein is CAWSPPGQGYQPQHF. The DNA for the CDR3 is TGTGCCTGGAGTCCCCCCGGACAGGGGTATCAGCCCCAGCATTTT. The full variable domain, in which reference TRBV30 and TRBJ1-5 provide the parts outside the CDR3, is SQTIHQWPATLVQPVGSPLSLECTVEGTSNPNLYWYRQAAGRGLQLLFYSVGIGQISSEVPQNLSASRPQDRQFILSSKKLLLSDSGFYLCAWSPPGQGYQPQHFGDGTRLSIL.

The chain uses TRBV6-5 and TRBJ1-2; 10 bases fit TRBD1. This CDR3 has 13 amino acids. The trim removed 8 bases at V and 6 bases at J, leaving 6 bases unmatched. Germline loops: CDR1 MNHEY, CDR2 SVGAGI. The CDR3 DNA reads TGTGCCAGCCGTGGGGGGACAGGGGATGGCTACACCTTC. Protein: CASRGGTGDGYTF.

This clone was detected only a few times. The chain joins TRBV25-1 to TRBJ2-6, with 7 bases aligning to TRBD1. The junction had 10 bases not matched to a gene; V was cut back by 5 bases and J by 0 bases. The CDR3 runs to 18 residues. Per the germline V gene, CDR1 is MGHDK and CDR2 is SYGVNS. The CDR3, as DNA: TGTGCCAGCAGTTCACCGGGACAGTACATCTCTGGGGCCAACGTCCTGACTTTC. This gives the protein CASSSPGQYISGANVLTF.

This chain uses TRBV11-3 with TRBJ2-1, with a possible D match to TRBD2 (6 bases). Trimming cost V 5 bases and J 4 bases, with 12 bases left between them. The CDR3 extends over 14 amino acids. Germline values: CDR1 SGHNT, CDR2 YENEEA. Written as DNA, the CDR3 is TGTGCCAGCAGCCAGGGCGGGGTTTACAATGAGCAGTTCTTC. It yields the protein CASSQGGVYNEQFF.

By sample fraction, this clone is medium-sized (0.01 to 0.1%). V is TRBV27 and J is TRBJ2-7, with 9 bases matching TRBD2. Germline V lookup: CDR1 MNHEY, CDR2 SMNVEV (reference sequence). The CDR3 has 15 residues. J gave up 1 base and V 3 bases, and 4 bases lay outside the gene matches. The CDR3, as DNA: TGTGCCAGCAGTTTCGCGGGAGGGCTTTCCTACGAGCAGTACTTC. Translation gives CASSFAGGLSYEQYF.

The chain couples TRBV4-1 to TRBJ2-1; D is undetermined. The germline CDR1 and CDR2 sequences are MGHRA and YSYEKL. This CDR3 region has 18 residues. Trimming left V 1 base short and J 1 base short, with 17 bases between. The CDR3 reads CASSQVSRVAVSYNEQFF. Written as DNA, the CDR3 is TGCGCCAGCAGCCAAGTATCTCGGGTGGCGGTTTCCTACAATGAGCAGTTCTTC.

CDR3 residues: CASSLDDGTQWMFF. Written as DNA, the CDR3 is TGCGCCAGCAGCTTGGACGACGGGACACAGTGGATGTTTTTT. The chain couples TRBV5-1 to TRBJ2-2; the D gene is possibly TRBD1 (6 bases). Trimming cost V 0 bases and J 15 bases, with 18 bases left between them. The CDR3 sequence is 14 residues long. The germline V gene has CDR1 SGHRS and CDR2 YFSETQ.

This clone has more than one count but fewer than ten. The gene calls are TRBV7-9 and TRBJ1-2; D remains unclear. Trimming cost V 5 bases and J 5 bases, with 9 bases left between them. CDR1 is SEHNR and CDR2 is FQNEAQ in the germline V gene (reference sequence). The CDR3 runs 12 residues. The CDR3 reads CASSGGGYGYTF. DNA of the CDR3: TGTGCCAGCAGCGGTGGCGGGTATGGCTACACCTTC.

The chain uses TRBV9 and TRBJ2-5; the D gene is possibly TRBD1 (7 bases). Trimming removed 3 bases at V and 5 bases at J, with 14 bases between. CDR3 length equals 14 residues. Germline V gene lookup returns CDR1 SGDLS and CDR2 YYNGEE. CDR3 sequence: CASSAGGILETQYF. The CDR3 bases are TGTGCCAGCAGCGCAGGGGGGATCCTTGAGACCCAGTACTTC.